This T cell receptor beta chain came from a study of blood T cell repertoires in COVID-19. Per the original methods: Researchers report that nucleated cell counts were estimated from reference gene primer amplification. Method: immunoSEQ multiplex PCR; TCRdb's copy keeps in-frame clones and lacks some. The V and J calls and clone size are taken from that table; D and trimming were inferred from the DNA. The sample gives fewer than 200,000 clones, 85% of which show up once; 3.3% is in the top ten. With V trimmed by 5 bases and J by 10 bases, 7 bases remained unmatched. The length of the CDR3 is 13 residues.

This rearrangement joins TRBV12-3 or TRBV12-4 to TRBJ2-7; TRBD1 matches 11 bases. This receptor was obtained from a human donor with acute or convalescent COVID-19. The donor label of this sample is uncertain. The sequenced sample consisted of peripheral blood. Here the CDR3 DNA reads TGTGCCAGCAGTACAGGACAGGGGGCGCGACAGTACTTC. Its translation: CASSTGQGARQYF.